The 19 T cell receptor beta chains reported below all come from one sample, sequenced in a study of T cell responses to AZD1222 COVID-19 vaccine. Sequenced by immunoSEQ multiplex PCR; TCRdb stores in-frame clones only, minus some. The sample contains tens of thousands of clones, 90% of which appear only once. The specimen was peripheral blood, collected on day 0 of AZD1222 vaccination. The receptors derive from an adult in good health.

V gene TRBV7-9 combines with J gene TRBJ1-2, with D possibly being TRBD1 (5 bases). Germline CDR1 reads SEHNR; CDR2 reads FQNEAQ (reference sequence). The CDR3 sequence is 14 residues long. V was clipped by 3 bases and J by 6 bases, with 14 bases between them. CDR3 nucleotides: TGTGCCAGCAGCTTGAGTTGGGGCATTGATGGCTACACCTTC. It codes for CASSLSWGIDGYTF.

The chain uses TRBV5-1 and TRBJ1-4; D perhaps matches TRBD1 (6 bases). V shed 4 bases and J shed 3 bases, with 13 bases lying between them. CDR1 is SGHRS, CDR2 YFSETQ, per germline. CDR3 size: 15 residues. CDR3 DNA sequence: TGCGCCAGCAGCGCGGTACAGGGCTCTAATGAAAAACTGTTTTTT. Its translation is CASSAVQGSNEKLFF. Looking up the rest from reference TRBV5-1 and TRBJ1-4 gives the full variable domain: KAGVTQTPRYLIKTRGQQVTLSCSPISGHRSVSWYQQTPGQGLQFLFEYFSETQRNKGNFPGRFSGRQFSNSRSEMNVSTLELGDSALYLCASSAVQGSNEKLFFGSGTQLSVL.

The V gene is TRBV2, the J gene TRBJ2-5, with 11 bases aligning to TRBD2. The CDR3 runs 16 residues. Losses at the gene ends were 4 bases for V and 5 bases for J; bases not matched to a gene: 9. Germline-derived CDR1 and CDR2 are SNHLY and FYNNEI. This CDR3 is CASSGRRSGGEETQYF. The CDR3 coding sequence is TGTGCCAGCAGTGGGCGGCGTAGCGGGGGGGAGGAGACCCAGTACTTC.

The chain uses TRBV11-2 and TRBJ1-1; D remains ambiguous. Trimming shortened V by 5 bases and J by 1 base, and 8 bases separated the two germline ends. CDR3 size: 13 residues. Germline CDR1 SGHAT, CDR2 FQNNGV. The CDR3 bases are TGTGCCAGCAGCCCCCCTGGGAACACTGAAGCTTTCTTT. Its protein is CASSPPGNTEAFF. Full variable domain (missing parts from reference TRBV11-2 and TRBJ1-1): EAGVAQSPRYKIIEKRQSVAFWCNPISGHATLYWYQQILGQGPKLLIQFQNNGVVDDSQLPKDRFSAERLKGVDSTLKIQPAKLEDSAVYLCASSPPGNTEAFFGQGTRLTVV.

The DNA for the CDR3 is TGCGCCAGCAGCCAAGAAGGTGCAGGGGGTATCACAGATACGCAGTATTTT. This gives the protein CASSQEGAGGITDTQYF. The gene calls are TRBV4-3 and TRBJ2-3; 7 nucleotides agree with TRBD1. Germline V gives CDR1 LGHNA, CDR2 YSLEER. Trimming at V came to 0 bases and at J to 2 bases, leaving 8 bases not matched to a gene. CDR3 length: 17 amino acids.

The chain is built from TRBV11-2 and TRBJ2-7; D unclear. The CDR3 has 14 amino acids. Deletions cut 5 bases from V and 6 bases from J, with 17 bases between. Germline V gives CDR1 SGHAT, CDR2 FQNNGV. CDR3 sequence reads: CASSPEASLSEQYF. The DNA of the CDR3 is TGTGCCAGCAGCCCAGAGGCTAGTCTTAGCGAGCAGTACTTC.

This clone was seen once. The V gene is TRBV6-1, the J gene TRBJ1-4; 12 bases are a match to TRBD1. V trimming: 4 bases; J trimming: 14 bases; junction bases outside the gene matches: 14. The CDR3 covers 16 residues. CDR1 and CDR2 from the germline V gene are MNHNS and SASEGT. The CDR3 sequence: CASSAGTGGGWRGLFF. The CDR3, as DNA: TGTGCCAGCAGTGCGGGGACAGGGGGCGGATGGAGGGGTCTGTTTTTT.

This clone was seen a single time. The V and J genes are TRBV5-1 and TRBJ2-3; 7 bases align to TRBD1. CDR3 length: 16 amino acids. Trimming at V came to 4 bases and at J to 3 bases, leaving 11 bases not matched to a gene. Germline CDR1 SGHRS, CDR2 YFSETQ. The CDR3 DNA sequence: TGCGCCAGCAGCCCTGGGACAGCGGCTGGTACAGATACGCAGTATTTT. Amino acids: CASSPGTAAGTDTQYF.

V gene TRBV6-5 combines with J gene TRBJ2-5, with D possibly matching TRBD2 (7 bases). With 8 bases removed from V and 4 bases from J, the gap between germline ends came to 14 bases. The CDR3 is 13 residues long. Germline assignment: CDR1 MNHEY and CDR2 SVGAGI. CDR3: CASGGAGPETQYF. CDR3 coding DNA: TGTGCCAGCGGGGGGGCAGGCCCAGAGACCCAGTACTTC.

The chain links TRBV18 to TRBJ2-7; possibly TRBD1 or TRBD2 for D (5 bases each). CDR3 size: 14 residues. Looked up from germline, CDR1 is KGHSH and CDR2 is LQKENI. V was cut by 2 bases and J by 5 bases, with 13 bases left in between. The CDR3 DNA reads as TGTGCCAGCTCACCAATAGGGGACGAGGACGAGCAGTACTTC. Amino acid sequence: CASSPIGDEDEQYF.

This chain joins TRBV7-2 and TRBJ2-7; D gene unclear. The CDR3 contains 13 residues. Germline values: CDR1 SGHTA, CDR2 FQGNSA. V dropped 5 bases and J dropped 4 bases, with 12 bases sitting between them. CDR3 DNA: TGTGCCAGCAGCGTGACACCAGGATACGAGCAGTACTTC. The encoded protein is CASSVTPGYEQYF.

The CDR3 loop is CASSLAQGYEQYF. In nucleotides, the CDR3 is TGCGCCAGCAGCTTGGCACAAGGATACGAGCAGTACTTC. This sequence joins TRBV5-1 and TRBJ2-7; no clear D. Germline lookup yields CDR1 SGHRS and CDR2 YFSETQ. This CDR3 region has 13 residues. Trimming stripped 0 bases from V and 4 bases from J, with 8 bases between.

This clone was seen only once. The CDR3 is CASSLAGIGNTIYF. The CDR3 DNA sequence: TGCGCCAGCAGCTTGGCAGGGATCGGAAACACCATATATTTT. The V call is TRBV5-1, the J call TRBJ1-3; a possible D gene is TRBD1 (5 bases). Between the trimmed V and J ends, which lost 0 bases and 4 bases, there was a span of 8 bases. Germline-derived CDR1 and CDR2 are SGHRS and YFSETQ. This CDR3 spans 14 amino acids.

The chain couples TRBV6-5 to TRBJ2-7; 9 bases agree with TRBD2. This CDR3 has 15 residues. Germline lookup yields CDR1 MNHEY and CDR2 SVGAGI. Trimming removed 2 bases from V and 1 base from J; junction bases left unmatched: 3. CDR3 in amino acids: CASSYGSGRSYEQYF. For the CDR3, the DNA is TGTGCCAGCAGTTACGGTAGCGGGAGATCCTACGAGCAGTACTTC.

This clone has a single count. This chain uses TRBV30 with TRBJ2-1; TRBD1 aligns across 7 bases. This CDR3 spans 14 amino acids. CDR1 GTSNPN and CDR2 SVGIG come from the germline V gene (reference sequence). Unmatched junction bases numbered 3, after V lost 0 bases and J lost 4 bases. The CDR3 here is CAWSVRGLYNEQFF. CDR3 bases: TGTGCCTGGAGTGTAAGGGGGCTATACAATGAGCAGTTCTTC.

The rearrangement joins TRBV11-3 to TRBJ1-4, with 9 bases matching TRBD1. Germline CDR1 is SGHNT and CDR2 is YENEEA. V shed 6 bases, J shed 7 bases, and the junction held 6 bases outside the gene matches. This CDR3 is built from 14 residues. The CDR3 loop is CASRRGTGSEKLFF. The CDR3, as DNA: TGTGCCAGCAGGCGAGGGACAGGGAGTGAAAAACTGTTTTTT.

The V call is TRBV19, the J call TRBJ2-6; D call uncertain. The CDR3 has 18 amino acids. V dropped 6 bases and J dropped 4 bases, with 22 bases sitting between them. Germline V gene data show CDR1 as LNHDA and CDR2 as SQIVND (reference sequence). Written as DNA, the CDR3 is TGTGCCAGTAGCACGGACCGGGCCAGAGTTTCCGGGGCCAACGTCCTGACTTTC. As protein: CASSTDRARVSGANVLTF.

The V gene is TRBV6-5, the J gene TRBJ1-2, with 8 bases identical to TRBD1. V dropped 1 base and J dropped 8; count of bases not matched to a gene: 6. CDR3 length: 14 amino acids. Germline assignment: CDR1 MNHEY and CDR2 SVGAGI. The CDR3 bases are TGTGCCAGCAGTTACTACGGACAGGGTTCGGGCTACACCTTC. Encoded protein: CASSYYGQGSGYTF.

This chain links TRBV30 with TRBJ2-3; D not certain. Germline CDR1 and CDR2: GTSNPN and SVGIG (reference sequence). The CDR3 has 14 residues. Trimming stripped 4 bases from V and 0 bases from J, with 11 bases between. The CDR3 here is CAWTVLFSTDTQYF. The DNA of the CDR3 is TGTGCCTGGACCGTTTTATTTAGCACAGATACGCAGTATTTT. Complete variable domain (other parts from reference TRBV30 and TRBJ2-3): SQTIHQWPATLVQPVGSPLSLECTVEGTSNPNLYWYRQAAGRGLQLLFYSVGIGQISSEVPQNLSASRPQDRQFILSSKKLLLSDSGFYLCAWTVLFSTDTQYFGPGTRLTVL.